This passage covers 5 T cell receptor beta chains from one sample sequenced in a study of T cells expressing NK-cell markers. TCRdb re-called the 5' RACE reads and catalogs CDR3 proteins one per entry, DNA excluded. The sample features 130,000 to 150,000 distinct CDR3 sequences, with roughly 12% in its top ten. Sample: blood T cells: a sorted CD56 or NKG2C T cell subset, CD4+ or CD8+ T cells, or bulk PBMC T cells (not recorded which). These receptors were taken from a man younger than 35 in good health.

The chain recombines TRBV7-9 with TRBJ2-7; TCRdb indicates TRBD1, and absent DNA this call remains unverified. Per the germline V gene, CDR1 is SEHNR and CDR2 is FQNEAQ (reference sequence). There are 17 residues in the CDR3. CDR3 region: CASSPSVGDRDHYEQYF.

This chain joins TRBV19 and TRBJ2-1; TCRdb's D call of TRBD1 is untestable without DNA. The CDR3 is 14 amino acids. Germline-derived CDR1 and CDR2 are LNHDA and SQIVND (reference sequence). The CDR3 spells CASRAGATYNEQFF.

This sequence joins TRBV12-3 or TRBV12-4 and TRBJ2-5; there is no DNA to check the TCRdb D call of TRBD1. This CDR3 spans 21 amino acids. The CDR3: CASSLRYSPDRPFAYQETQYF.

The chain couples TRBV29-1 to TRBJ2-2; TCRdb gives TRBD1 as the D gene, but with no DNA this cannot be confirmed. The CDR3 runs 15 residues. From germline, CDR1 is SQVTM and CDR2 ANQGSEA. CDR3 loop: CSVENRHRGGGELFF.

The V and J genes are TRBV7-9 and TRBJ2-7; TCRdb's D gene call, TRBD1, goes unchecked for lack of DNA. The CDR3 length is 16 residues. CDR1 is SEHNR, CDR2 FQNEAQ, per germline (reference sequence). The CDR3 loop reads CASSSQTGNPYYEQYF.